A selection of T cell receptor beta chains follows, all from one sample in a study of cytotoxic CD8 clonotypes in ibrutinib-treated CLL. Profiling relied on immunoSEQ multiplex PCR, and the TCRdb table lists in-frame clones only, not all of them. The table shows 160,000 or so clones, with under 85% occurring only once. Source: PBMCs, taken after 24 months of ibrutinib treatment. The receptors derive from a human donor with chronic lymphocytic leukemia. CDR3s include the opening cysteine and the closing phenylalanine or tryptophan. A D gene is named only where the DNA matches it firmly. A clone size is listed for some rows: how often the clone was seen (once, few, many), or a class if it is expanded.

DNA: TGTGCCAGCACAGGGGGGTATTATAATTCACCCCTCCACTTT; CDR3: CASTGGYYNSPLHF; D: TRBD1; J: TRBJ1-6; size: .; V: TRBV2
DNA: TGTGCCAGCAGCGTAGGGTTAACCACCGGGGAGCTGTTTTTT; CDR3: CASSVGLTTGELFF; D: .; J: TRBJ2-2; size: .; V: TRBV9
DNA: TGTGCCAGCAGCTTAGGGGGACAGGGAGGCTATGGCTACACCTTC; CDR3: CASSLGGQGGYGYTF; D: TRBD1; J: TRBJ1-2; size: .; V: TRBV7-9
DNA: TGTGCCAGCAGTGAAGGAGGACTCTCCTATAATTCACCCCTCCACTTT; CDR3: CASSEGGLSYNSPLHF; D: .; J: TRBJ1-6; size: few; V: TRBV2
DNA: TGTGCCAGCAGCGCTAGACAGGGGGCAAGCACCGGGGAGCTGTTTTTT; CDR3: CASSARQGASTGELFF; D: TRBD1; J: TRBJ2-2; size: .; V: TRBV9
DNA: TGTGCCAGCTCTTCCAGGGACAATGAGCAGTTCTTC; CDR3: CASSSRDNEQFF; D: .; J: TRBJ2-1; size: few; V: TRBV11-3
DNA: TGTGCCAGCAGCTTTGGGCAGGGGGGGAACTATGGCTACACCTTC; CDR3: CASSFGQGGNYGYTF; D: TRBD1; J: TRBJ1-2; size: .; V: TRBV5-4
DNA: TGCGCCAGCAGCTTGGGGGGTAGCTCCTACAATGAGCAGTTCTTC; CDR3: CASSLGGSSYNEQFF; D: .; J: TRBJ2-1; size: .; V: TRBV5-1
DNA: TGCAGCACAAATGACGGGACTAGCGTCTATGAGCAGTTCTTC; CDR3: CSTNDGTSVYEQFF; D: TRBD2; J: TRBJ2-1; size: .; V: TRBV29-1
DNA: TGCAGCGTTGAAGAAGCACGAAAGGGCACTGAAGCTTTCTTT; CDR3: CSVEEARKGTEAFF; D: .; J: TRBJ1-1; size: .; V: TRBV29-1
DNA: TGTGCCAGCTCACCAAGCAGGAGCAATCAGCCCCAGCATTTT; CDR3: CASSPSRSNQPQHF; D: .; J: TRBJ1-5; size: .; V: TRBV18
DNA: TGTGCCAGCAGCCCGAGACCGACAGGGCTCTACGAGCAGTACTTC; CDR3: CASSPRPTGLYEQYF; D: TRBD1; J: TRBJ2-7; size: .; V: TRBV5-5
DNA: TGTGCCAGCTCACCACGTACGGTTTACGAGCAGTACTTC; CDR3: CASSPRTVYEQYF; D: .; J: TRBJ2-7; size: few; V: TRBV18
DNA: TGTGCCAGTAGCCACAGGGTTATGAACACTGAAGCTTTCTTT; CDR3: CASSHRVMNTEAFF; D: .; J: TRBJ1-1; size: .; V: TRBV19
DNA: TGTGCCAGCAGTTTGTATCGGGACAGGGCTACCTATGGCTACACCTTC; CDR3: CASSLYRDRATYGYTF; D: TRBD1; J: TRBJ1-2; size: once; V: TRBV27
DNA: TGCGCCAGCAGGTTCCTGACAGGAGATAATTCACCCCTCCACTTT; CDR3: CASRFLTGDNSPLHF; D: .; J: TRBJ1-6; size: .; V: TRBV4-1
DNA: TGTGCCACCTCCAACCCTAATGAAAAACTGTTTTTT; CDR3: CATSNPNEKLFF; D: .; J: TRBJ1-4; size: .; V: TRBV15
DNA: TGCGCCAGCAGCTTGGCCCATGGACAGGGCTATGAAAAACTGTTTTTT; CDR3: CASSLAHGQGYEKLFF; D: TRBD1; J: TRBJ1-4; size: .; V: TRBV5-1
DNA: TGTGCCAGTAGTATAAGAGGCACCTTAGGGGAAAAACTGTTTTTT; CDR3: CASSIRGTLGEKLFF; D: .; J: TRBJ1-4; size: .; V: TRBV19
DNA: TGCAGCGCCCAAGACAGGGGATTCAAGGGTGAAGCTTTCTTT; CDR3: CSAQDRGFKGEAFF; D: TRBD1; J: TRBJ1-1; size: .; V: TRBV29-1
DNA: TGTGCCAGCAGTTCAGGACTAGCGGGAGTCAATGAGCAGTTCTTC; CDR3: CASSSGLAGVNEQFF; D: TRBD2; J: TRBJ2-1; size: .; V: TRBV11-3
DNA: TGCGCCAGCAGCGGGGGACTAGCGGTAAATGAGCAGTTCTTC; CDR3: CASSGGLAVNEQFF; D: TRBD2; J: TRBJ2-1; size: .; V: TRBV5-1
DNA: TGTGCCTGGAGTGTACGAAGGGACTTCTTGAGCAATCAGCCCCAGCATTTT; CDR3: CAWSVRRDFLSNQPQHF; D: .; J: TRBJ1-5; size: .; V: TRBV30
DNA: TGCGCCAGCAGCTTCTCGGGACAGGGGGCCGATGAAAAACTGTTTTTT; CDR3: CASSFSGQGADEKLFF; D: TRBD1; J: TRBJ1-4; size: .; V: TRBV5-1
DNA: TGCGCCACCTATACCGAGGGGTACACTGAAGCTTTCTTT; CDR3: CATYTEGYTEAFF; D: .; J: TRBJ1-1; size: .; V: TRBV5-1
DNA: TGTGCCAGCAGCCAGTCCGGACCGAAGGGGGAGCTGTTTTTT; CDR3: CASSQSGPKGELFF; D: .; J: TRBJ2-2; size: once; V: TRBV11-3
DNA: TGTGCCAGCAACTCCCCTGAGCGGAGATACAATGAGCAGTTCTTC; CDR3: CASNSPERRYNEQFF; D: .; J: TRBJ2-1; size: .; V: TRBV11-1
DNA: TGCAGCGTTGAAGATCAACGGAGGGGACAGACGAACACCGGGGAGCTGTTTTTT; CDR3: CSVEDQRRGQTNTGELFF; D: .; J: TRBJ2-2; size: .; V: TRBV29-1
DNA: TGTGCCAGCAGTTTTACGTCTGGAAACACCATATATTTT; CDR3: CASSFTSGNTIYF; D: .; J: TRBJ1-3; size: .; V: TRBV27
DNA: TGTGCCACCAGCATGAACCGGAACTACGAGCAGTACTTC; CDR3: CATSMNRNYEQYF; D: .; J: TRBJ2-7; size: .; V: TRBV15
DNA: TGTGCCAGTAGTACAAAAGGGACAACCCAACCTTTCTTT; CDR3: CASSTKGTTQPFF; D: .; J: TRBJ1-1; size: .; V: TRBV19
DNA: TGTGCCAGCAGCGTAGCTGGGTTAAGGAGCGGCACTGAAGCTTTCTTT; CDR3: CASSVAGLRSGTEAFF; D: .; J: TRBJ1-1; size: .; V: TRBV9
DNA: TGTGCCTCCCAGGGGGCTAGCGGGAGGGCCAGAGGTGAGCAGTTCTTC; CDR3: CASQGASGRARGEQFF; D: TRBD2; J: TRBJ2-1; size: .; V: TRBV7-2
DNA: TGTGCCAGCAGTTTGGGCGGGAGTGAGGAGACCCAGTACTTC; CDR3: CASSLGGSEETQYF; D: TRBD2; J: TRBJ2-5; size: .; V: TRBV6-6
DNA: TGTGCCAGCACCATGGGGATTGAGGACGCCCAAGAGACCCAGTACTTC; CDR3: CASTMGIEDAQETQYF; D: .; J: TRBJ2-5; size: .; V: TRBV11-1
DNA: TGCGCCAGCAGCCAGTCGGACAGGAACACTGAAGCTTTCTTT; CDR3: CASSQSDRNTEAFF; D: .; J: TRBJ1-1; size: .; V: TRBV4-1
DNA: TGTGCCGCCGAAGCTAGCGGGATAGGTGTTACGCAGTATTTT; CDR3: CAAEASGIGVTQYF; D: TRBD2; J: TRBJ2-3; size: .; V: TRBV6-6
DNA: TGTGCCAGCAGTTTATCTTACCGAAACTACAATGAGCAGTTCTTC; CDR3: CASSLSYRNYNEQFF; D: .; J: TRBJ2-1; size: .; V: TRBV28
DNA: TGCGCCAGCAGCTCGGGACTAGCGGAAGGCACAGATACGCAGTATTTT; CDR3: CASSSGLAEGTDTQYF; D: TRBD2; J: TRBJ2-3; size: .; V: TRBV5-1
DNA: TGTGCCAGCAGCTTATTGGGTCACGGGACTAGAGCTAATGAAAAACTGTTTTTT; CDR3: CASSLLGHGTRANEKLFF; D: .; J: TRBJ1-4; size: .; V: TRBV7-9
DNA: TGCGCCAGCAGCCCGGGGACCGCGAACACTGAAGCTTTCTTT; CDR3: CASSPGTANTEAFF; D: .; J: TRBJ1-1; size: once; V: TRBV5-1
DNA: TGCGCCAGCCGTCAACAACAGGGAGTTAGGACCGGGGAGCTGTTTTTT; CDR3: CASRQQQGVRTGELFF; D: .; J: TRBJ2-2; size: .; V: TRBV5-1
DNA: TGTGCCAGCAGTAAGAACACTGAAGCTTTCTTT; CDR3: CASSKNTEAFF; D: .; J: TRBJ1-1; size: .; V: TRBV27
DNA: TGTGCCAGCCGGGACAGGGGGAATTCACCCCTCCACTTT; CDR3: CASRDRGNSPLHF; D: TRBD1; J: TRBJ1-6; size: .; V: TRBV19
DNA: TGTGCCAGCAGTTACAGGGGTGGTAGGGACACTGAAGCTTTCTTT; CDR3: CASSYRGGRDTEAFF; D: .; J: TRBJ1-1; size: once; V: TRBV6-5
DNA: TGTGCCAGCAGTTTATCATCCGGACTTGCGGGCACCGGGGAGCTGTTTTTT; CDR3: CASSLSSGLAGTGELFF; D: .; J: TRBJ2-2; size: .; V: TRBV27
DNA: TGTGCCAGCACCCCCCAACCCAGAGGAGGAGCTTTCTTT; CDR3: CASTPQPRGGAFF; D: .; J: TRBJ1-1; size: .; V: TRBV6-5